The 16 T cell receptor beta chains below all came from one sample that was sequenced in a study of T cell responses to AZD1222 COVID-19 vaccine. This table comes from immunoSEQ multiplex PCR, and its TCRdb copy is limited to in-frame clones, with some not included. The sample lists about 140,000 clones; roughly 86% were seen once. Source: peripheral blood, taken 28 days after the second dose of the MenACWY control vaccine. The receptors come from an adult who received the MenACWY meningococcal vaccine as a control.

The V gene is TRBV6-5, the J gene TRBJ2-3; the D gene is possibly TRBD1 (6 bases). The CDR3 totals 14 residues. Germline CDR1 is MNHEY and CDR2 is SVGAGI. V shed 6 bases and J shed 2 bases, with 12 bases lying between them. The CDR3 sequence is CASRRTADTDTQYF. The CDR3 bases are TGTGCCAGCAGAAGGACAGCAGACACAGATACGCAGTATTTT.

The chain combines TRBV6-5 with TRBJ2-7; 7 bases map to TRBD1. Looked up from germline, CDR1 is MNHEY and CDR2 is SVGAGI. The CDR3 runs 14 residues. V gave up 5 bases and J gave up 7 bases; unmatched junction bases: 11. Written as DNA, the CDR3 is TGTGCCAGCAGTCCCGACAGGGTCTCATGGGAGCAGTACTTC. This codes for CASSPDRVSWEQYF.

In this sample, this clone turned up a few times. The rearrangement links TRBV7-9 to TRBJ1-2; 7 bases align to TRBD1. V gave up 5 bases and J gave up 4 bases; unmatched junction bases: 7. CDR3 length: 14 amino acids. The V gene's germline CDR1 is SEHNR and CDR2 FQNEAQ (reference sequence). Here the CDR3 reads CASSKTGVVYGYTF. The DNA for the CDR3 is TGTGCCAGCAGCAAAACAGGGGTAGTCTATGGCTACACCTTC.

The genes are TRBV7-9 and TRBJ2-4; no clear D gene. CDR3 length: 14 amino acids. The ends were cut back, 5 bases at V and 1 base at J, with 9 bases in the middle. The V gene's germline CDR1 is SEHNR and CDR2 FQNEAQ (reference sequence). In nucleotides, the CDR3 is TGTGCCAGCAGCCCGGACGATGCCAAAAACATTCAGTACTTC. Amino acid sequence: CASSPDDAKNIQYF.

The chain employs TRBV18 and TRBJ2-3; tentative D call: TRBD2 (6 bases). CDR3 length equals 13 residues. CDR1 is KGHSH, CDR2 LQKENI, per germline. The V and J ends lost 5 bases and 4 bases respectively, with 10 bases between them. The CDR3 sequence: CASSGLSADTQYF. In nucleotides, the CDR3 is TGTGCCAGCTCAGGACTATCGGCAGATACGCAGTATTTT. Using reference TRBV18 and TRBJ2-3 for the parts outside the CDR3, the full variable domain is NAGVMQNPRHLVRRRGQEARLRCSPMKGHSHVYWYRQLPEEGLKFMVYLQKENIIDESGMPKERFSAEFPKEGPSILRIQQVVRGDSAAYFCASSGLSADTQYFGPGTRLTVL.

This clone was found a few times. This sequence joins TRBV5-1 and TRBJ2-2, with D perhaps TRBD1 (6 bases). This CDR3 has 15 amino acids. Trimming pared 4 bases from V and 7 bases from J, leaving 17 bases between. The germline gives CDR1 SGHRS, CDR2 YFSETQ. The CDR3 region is CASSNATGHGGELFF. DNA for the CDR3: TGCGCCAGCAGCAATGCGACAGGTCACGGCGGGGAGCTGTTTTTT.

J is TRBJ1-4 and V is TRBV28; the D is unclear. V was clipped by 5 bases and J by 8 bases, with 21 bases between them. The CDR3 has 16 residues. CDR1 is MDHEN, CDR2 SYDVKM, per germline. DNA for the CDR3: TGTGCCAGCAGTGAAGGCCGATCTCTCGGGAGGGAAAAACTGTTTTTT. It yields the protein CASSEGRSLGREKLFF.

The rearrangement joins TRBV19 to TRBJ1-4; 8 positions match TRBD1. The CDR3 spans 16 residues. Germline-derived CDR1 and CDR2 are LNHDA and SQIVND (reference sequence). The V gene end was trimmed by 5 bases and the J gene end by 2 bases; junction bases not matched to a gene: 7. The CDR3 protein is CASSRGTGGTNEKLFF. CDR3 nucleotides: TGTGCCAGTAGTCGAGGAACAGGGGGGACTAATGAAAAACTGTTTTTT. Full variable domain (rest looked up from reference TRBV19 and TRBJ1-4): DGGITQSPKYLFRKEGQNVTLSCEQNLNHDAMYWYRQDPGQGLRLIYYSQIVNDFQKGDIAEGYSVSREKKESFPLTVTSAQKNPTAFYLCASSRGTGGTNEKLFFGSGTQLSVL.

This clone was observed a handful of times. The chain couples TRBV28 to TRBJ2-7, with 9 nucleotides matching TRBD2. In germline, CDR1 is MDHEN, CDR2 SYDVKM. The J segment lost 2 bases and the V segment lost 6 bases, leaving 17 bases of the junction unmatched. The CDR3 has 18 amino acids. The CDR3 DNA reads TGTGCCAGCAGCTCGCTGCATATAGCGGGAGAGATCGCCTACGAGCAGTACTTC. As protein: CASSSLHIAGEIAYEQYF.

The genes are TRBV28 and TRBJ1-5, with TRBD1 matching over 8 bases. This CDR3 comprises 15 residues. Germline V gene data show CDR1 as MDHEN and CDR2 as SYDVKM. Trimming took 6 bases from V and 9 from J; bases not matched to a gene: 13. CDR3 nucleotide sequence: TGTGCCAGCAGGGATCGAGACAGGGGCCAAGGGCCCCAGCATTTT. Translation gives CASRDRDRGQGPQHF.

The rearrangement joins TRBV21-1 to TRBJ2-7; TRBD1 is the table's D call, not checked against the DNA. TRBV21-1 is designated a pseudogene. The CDR3 has 8 amino acids. The CDR3 region is CASRTGHF. The CDR3 region has the DNA TGTGCCAGCAGGACAGGACACTTC.

The chain combines TRBV14 with TRBJ2-1; 10 bases map to TRBD1. The germline V gene has CDR1 SGHDN and CDR2 FVKESK. The J segment lost 4 bases and the V segment lost 4 bases, leaving 10 bases of the junction unmatched. CDR3 length: 17 residues. CDR3 DNA sequence: TGTGCCAGCAGCCTAAGACCGCCGGGACAGGGGTACAATGAGCAGTTCTTC. This translates into CASSLRPPGQGYNEQFF. The complete variable domain, with remaining parts taken from reference TRBV14 and TRBJ2-1, reads EAGVTQFPSHSVIEKGQTVTLRCDPISGHDNLYWYRRVMGKEIKFLLHFVKESKQDESGMPNNRFLAERTGGTYSTLKVQPAELEDSGVYFCASSLRPPGQGYNEQFFGPGTRLTVL.

The J gene is TRBJ1-6, the V gene TRBV10-3; D is perhaps TRBD1 (5 bases). This CDR3 spans 14 amino acids. CDR1 is ENHRY and CDR2 is SYGVKD in the germline V gene. V lost 8 bases, J lost 2 bases, and 10 bases lay in between. CDR3 amino acids: CAIGEGAYNSPLHF. In nucleotides, the CDR3 is TGTGCCATCGGAGAAGGGGCCTATAATTCACCCCTCCACTTT.

This chain links TRBV6-1 with TRBJ2-5; possibly TRBD2 for D (7 bases). Germline lookup yields CDR1 MNHNS and CDR2 SASEGT. V lost 1 base and J 6 bases, leaving 15 bases between the germline ends. The CDR3 totals 15 residues. The CDR3 is CASSEGLIGGQTQYF. The CDR3 bases are TGTGCCAGCAGTGAAGGATTAATCGGGGGGCAGACCCAGTACTTC.

The gene calls are TRBV7-2 and TRBJ2-3; D is unclear. The V end lost 5 bases, the J end lost 2 bases, and 14 bases lay between the germline ends. Looked up from germline, CDR1 is SGHTA and CDR2 is FQGNSA. This CDR3 region has 15 residues. The CDR3 protein is CASSPIPGFTDTQYF. CDR3 sequence (DNA): TGTGCCAGCAGCCCCATCCCGGGCTTCACAGATACGCAGTATTTT. Combining the CDR3 with reference TRBV7-2 and TRBJ2-3 gives the whole variable domain GAGVSQSPSNKVTEKGKDVELRCDPISGHTALYWYRQSLGQGLEFLIYFQGNSAPDKSGLPSDRFSAERTGGSVSTLTIQRTQQEDSAVYLCASSPIPGFTDTQYFGPGTRLTVL.

This rearrangement joins TRBV4-1 to TRBJ1-6; D is unresolved. The V gene's germline CDR1 is MGHRA and CDR2 YSYEKL. V dropped 6 bases and J dropped 7 bases, with 10 bases sitting between them. The CDR3 spans 13 residues. CDR3 region: CASSNTLNSPLHF. The CDR3 nucleotides read TGCGCCAGCAGTAATACCTTAAATTCACCCCTCCACTTT.